This T cell receptor beta chain was sequenced during a study of blood T cell repertoires in COVID-19. About the research overall: Sites in the United States, Italy and Spain provided acute and convalescent COVID-19 samples. PBMCs, B-cell-depleted T cells, or T cells were the source of the cDNA or gDNA that made up the material.

Per the original data handling: Reference gene primer amplification gave nucleated cell count estimates. Assay used: immunoSEQ multiplex PCR; TCRdb lists only in-frame clones, some missing. V and J calls and clone size are copied from that table; D and trimming were computed from the DNA. The sample records approximately 30,000 clones, 80% to 90% being singletons. V was shortened by 4 bases and J by 3 bases, with 10 bases between the two germline ends. The germline CDR1 and CDR2 sequences are SGHNT and YYREEE (reference sequence). The CDR3 is 13 amino acids. The source is a woman in her thirties or forties with active or convalescent COVID-19. V is TRBV5-4 and J is TRBJ2-5; perhaps TRBD1 as D (6 bases). Sequenced input: peripheral blood. The CDR3 here is CASSPRTEETQYF. The CDR3 coding sequence is TGTGCCAGCAGCCCTAGGACAGAAGAGACCCAGTACTTC.